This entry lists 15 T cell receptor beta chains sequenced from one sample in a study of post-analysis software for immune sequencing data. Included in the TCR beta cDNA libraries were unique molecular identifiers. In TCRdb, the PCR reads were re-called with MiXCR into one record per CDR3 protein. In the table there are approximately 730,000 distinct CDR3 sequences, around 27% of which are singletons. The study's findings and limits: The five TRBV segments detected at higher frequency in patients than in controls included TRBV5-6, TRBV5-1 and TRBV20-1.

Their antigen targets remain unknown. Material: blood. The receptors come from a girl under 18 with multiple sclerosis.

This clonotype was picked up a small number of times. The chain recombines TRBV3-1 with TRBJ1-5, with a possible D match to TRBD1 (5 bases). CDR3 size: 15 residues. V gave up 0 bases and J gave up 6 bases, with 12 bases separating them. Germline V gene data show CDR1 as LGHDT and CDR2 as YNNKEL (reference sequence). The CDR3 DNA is TGTGCCAGCAGCCAAGAAGGGCAGGGTATTCAGCCCCAGCATTTT. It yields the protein CASSQEGQGIQPQHF.

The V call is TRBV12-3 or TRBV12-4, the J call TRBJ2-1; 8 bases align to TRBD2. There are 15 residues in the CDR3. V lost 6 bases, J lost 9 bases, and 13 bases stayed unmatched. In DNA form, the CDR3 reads TGTGCCAGCAGCCCGCGAGCGGGAGATATTCCTGAGCAGTTCTTC. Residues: CASSPRAGDIPEQFF.

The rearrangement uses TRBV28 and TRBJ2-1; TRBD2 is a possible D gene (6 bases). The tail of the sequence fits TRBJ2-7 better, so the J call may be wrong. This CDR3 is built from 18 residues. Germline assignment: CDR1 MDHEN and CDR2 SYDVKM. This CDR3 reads CASSPSGPGKGGYNEQYF. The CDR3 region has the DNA TGTGCCAGCAGTCCCAGCGGACCAGGGAAAGGAGGGTACAATGAGCAGTACTTC.

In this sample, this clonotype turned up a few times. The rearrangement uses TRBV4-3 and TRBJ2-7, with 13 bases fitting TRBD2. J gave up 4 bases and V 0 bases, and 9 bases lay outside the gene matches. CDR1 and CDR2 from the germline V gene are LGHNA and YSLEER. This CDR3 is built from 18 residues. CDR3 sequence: CASSQEMGLAGWWYEQYF. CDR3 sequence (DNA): TGCGCCAGCAGCCAAGAAATGGGACTAGCGGGGTGGTGGTACGAGCAGTACTTC.

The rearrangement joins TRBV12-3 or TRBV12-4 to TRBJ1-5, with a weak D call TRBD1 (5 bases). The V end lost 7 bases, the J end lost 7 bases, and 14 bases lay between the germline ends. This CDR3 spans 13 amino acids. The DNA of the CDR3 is TGTGCCAGCACTAGGGGCGTAAGGCAGCCCCAGCATTTT. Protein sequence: CASTRGVRQPQHF.

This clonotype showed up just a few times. Here the CDR3 DNA reads TGTGCCAGCAGTTTTGCAGGGGGCGGTGGGGCCAACGTCCTGACTTTC. This sequence encodes CASSFAGGGGANVLTF. J is TRBJ2-6 and V is TRBV28, with 8 bases matching TRBD1. This CDR3 contains 16 residues. Germline assignment: CDR1 MDHEN and CDR2 SYDVKM. With 3 bases clipped from V and 3 bases from J, the junction kept 4 bases outside the gene matches.

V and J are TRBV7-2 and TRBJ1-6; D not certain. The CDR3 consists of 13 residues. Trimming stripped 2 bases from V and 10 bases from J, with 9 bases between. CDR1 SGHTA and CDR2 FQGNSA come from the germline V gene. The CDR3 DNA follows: TGTGCCAGCAGCTTATTACCTGAATCACCCCTCCACTTT. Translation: CASSLLPESPLHF.

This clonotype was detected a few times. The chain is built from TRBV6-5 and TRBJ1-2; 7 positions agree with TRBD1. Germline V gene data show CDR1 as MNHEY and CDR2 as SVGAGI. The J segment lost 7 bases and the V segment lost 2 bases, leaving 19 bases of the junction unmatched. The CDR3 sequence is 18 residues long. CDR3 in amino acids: CASSYRADRVVRWTGYTF. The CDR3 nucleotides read TGTGCCAGCAGTTACCGTGCTGACAGGGTTGTGAGGTGGACTGGCTACACCTTC.

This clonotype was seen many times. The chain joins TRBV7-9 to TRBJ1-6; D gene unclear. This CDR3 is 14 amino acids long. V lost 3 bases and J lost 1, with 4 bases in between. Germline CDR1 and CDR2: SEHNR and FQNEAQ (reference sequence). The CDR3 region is CASSFDSYNSPLHF. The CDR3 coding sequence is TGTGCCAGCAGCTTTGATTCCTATAATTCACCCCTCCACTTT.

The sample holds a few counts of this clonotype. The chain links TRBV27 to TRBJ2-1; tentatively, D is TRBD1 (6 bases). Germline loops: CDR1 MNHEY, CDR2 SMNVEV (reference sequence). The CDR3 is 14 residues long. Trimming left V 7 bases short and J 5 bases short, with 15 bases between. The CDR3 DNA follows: TGTGCCAGCACCCCTGGGGCAGGGGACAATGAGCAGTTCTTC. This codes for CASTPGAGDNEQFF.

CDR3 residues: CASSQGWGARQPQHF. In DNA, the CDR3 is TGCGCCAGCAGCCAGGGGTGGGGGGCTCGTCAGCCCCAGCATTTT. The chain is built from TRBV5-1 and TRBJ1-5; D possibly corresponds to TRBD1 (6 bases). Trimming pared 4 bases from V and 6 bases from J, leaving 17 bases between. CDR3 size: 15 residues. Germline values: CDR1 SGHRS, CDR2 YFSETQ.

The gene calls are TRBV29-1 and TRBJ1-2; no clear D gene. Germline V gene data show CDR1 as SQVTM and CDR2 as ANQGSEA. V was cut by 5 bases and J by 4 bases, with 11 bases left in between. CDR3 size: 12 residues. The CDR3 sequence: CSVFPTLYGYTF. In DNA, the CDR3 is TGCAGCGTTTTCCCCACCCTCTATGGCTACACCTTC.

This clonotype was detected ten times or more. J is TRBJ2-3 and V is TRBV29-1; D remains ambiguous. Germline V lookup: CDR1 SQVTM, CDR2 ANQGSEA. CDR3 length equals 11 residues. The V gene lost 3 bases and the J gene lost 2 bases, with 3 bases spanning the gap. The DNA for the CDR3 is TGCAGCGTTGACAACACAGATACGCAGTATTTT. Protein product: CSVDNTDTQYF.

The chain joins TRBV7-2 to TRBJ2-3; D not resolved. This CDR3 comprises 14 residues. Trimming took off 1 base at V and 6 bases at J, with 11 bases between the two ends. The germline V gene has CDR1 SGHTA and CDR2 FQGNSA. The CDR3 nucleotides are TGTGCCAGCAGCTTAGTCTGCGGCTCCGATACGCAGTATTTT. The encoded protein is CASSLVCGSDTQYF. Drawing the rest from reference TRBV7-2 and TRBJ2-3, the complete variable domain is GAGVSQSPSNKVTEKGKDVELRCDPISGHTALYWYRQSLGQGLEFLIYFQGNSAPDKSGLPSDRFSAERTGGSVSTLTIQRTQQEDSAVYLCASSLVCGSDTQYFGPGTRLTVL.

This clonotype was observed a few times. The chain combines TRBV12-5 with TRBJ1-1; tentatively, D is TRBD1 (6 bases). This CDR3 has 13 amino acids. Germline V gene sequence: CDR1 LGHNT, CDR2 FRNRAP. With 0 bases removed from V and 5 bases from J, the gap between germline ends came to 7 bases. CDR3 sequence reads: CASGLVGGTEAFF. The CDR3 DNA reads TGTGCTAGTGGTTTGGTAGGGGGAACTGAAGCTTTCTTT.